A single sample gave rise to the 21 T cell receptor beta chains below, sequenced in a study of CD8+ T cells in alopecia areata. Extraction of RNA preceded its reverse transcription into cDNA, which served as the sequencing template. The table came from immunoSEQ multiplex PCR; TCRdb's copy has only in-frame clones and leaves some out. The table records around 140,000 clones, around 47% of them present only once. Material: CD4+ T cells sorted from blood. These receptors were obtained from a human donor with alopecia areata.

The sample holds a few counts of this clone. The chain uses TRBV5-1 and TRBJ2-5, with TRBD1 matching 7 bases. V was clipped by 4 bases and J by 4 bases; unmatched bases: 4. The CDR3 consists of 13 residues. In germline, CDR1 is SGHRS, CDR2 YFSETQ. CDR3 in amino acids: CASSPGQLETQYF. CDR3 sequence (DNA): TGCGCCAGCAGCCCGGGACAGCTAGAGACCCAGTACTTC.

The chain has TRBV2 and TRBJ1-5; 7 nucleotides align to TRBD1. J gave up 9 bases and V 8 bases, and 10 bases lay outside the gene matches. The CDR3 is 13 amino acids. Germline V gene lookup returns CDR1 SNHLY and CDR2 FYNNEI. This CDR3 is CASRDSQAVPQHF. CDR3 coding DNA: TGTGCCAGCCGGGACAGTCAGGCGGTGCCCCAGCATTTT.

The CDR3 loop is CASSLGQYSYEQYF. In DNA, the CDR3 is TGTGCCAGCAGCCTCGGACAGTACTCCTACGAGCAGTACTTC. The chain links TRBV7-8 to TRBJ2-7; D is perhaps TRBD1 (6 bases). The CDR3 runs 14 residues. The V end was cut by 5 bases, the J end by 0 bases, with 11 bases between. From germline, CDR1 is SGHVS and CDR2 FQNEAQ. Variable domain in full (rest from reference TRBV7-8 and TRBJ2-7): GAGVSQSPRYKVAKRGQDVALRCDPISGHVSLFWYQQALGQGPEFLTYFQNEAQLDKSGLPSDRFFAERPEGSVSTLKIQRTQQEDSAVYLCASSLGQYSYEQYFGPGTRLTVT.

The chain joins TRBV18 to TRBJ2-4, with 7 bases matching TRBD1. Germline CDR1 reads KGHSH; CDR2 reads LQKENI. V lost 3 bases to trimming and J lost 15 bases; unmatched junction nucleotides: 20. The CDR3 is 16 amino acids. For the CDR3, the DNA is TGTGCCAGCTCACCCCTCCCTCCGACAGGGTCAGGTGAACGGTACTTC. Translation gives CASSPLPPTGSGERYF.

V is TRBV29-1 and J is TRBJ2-5, with D uncertain. The V gene's germline CDR1 is SQVTM and CDR2 ANQGSEA. This CDR3 contains 12 residues. V shed 4 bases and J shed 5 bases, with 11 bases lying between them. The CDR3 reads CSVGVGWETQYF. The CDR3, as DNA: TGCAGCGTTGGTGTGGGTTGGGAGACCCAGTACTTC.

This chain connects TRBV7-9 to TRBJ2-1; tentatively, D is TRBD2 (8 bases). V was cut by 6 bases and J by 15 bases, with 24 bases left in between. Germline lookup yields CDR1 SEHNR and CDR2 FQNEAQ (reference sequence). This CDR3 comprises 14 residues. CDR3 bases: TGTGCCAGCAGTCCTAGGGGGCTCGGGACTAGTACGTTCTTC. This sequence encodes CASSPRGLGTSTFF.

The V and J genes are TRBV5-1 and TRBJ2-5; no clear D gene. This CDR3 is 15 amino acids long. Trimming took off 0 bases at V and 0 bases at J, with 9 bases between the two ends. The germline V gene encodes CDR1 SGHRS and CDR2 YFSETQ. CDR3 DNA: TGCGCCAGCAGCTTGGCCGGGCCGTACCAAGAGACCCAGTACTTC. It specifies CASSLAGPYQETQYF.

V is TRBV5-1 and J is TRBJ2-4; no clear D. The germline V gene has CDR1 SGHRS and CDR2 YFSETQ. The CDR3 is 14 residues long. Trimming took off 0 bases at V and 9 bases at J, with 13 bases between the two ends. CDR3 region: CASSLEGKGGIQYF. As DNA, the CDR3 is TGCGCCAGCAGCTTGGAGGGCAAGGGCGGCATTCAGTACTTC.

J is TRBJ2-3 and V is TRBV5-1; 8 bases map to TRBD2. V shed 1 base, J shed 5 bases, and the junction held 9 bases outside the gene matches. The CDR3 consists of 16 residues. Germline CDR1 reads SGHRS; CDR2 reads YFSETQ. The CDR3: CASSLQLAGPGDTQYF. The CDR3 nucleotides are TGCGCCAGCAGCTTGCAGCTAGCGGGTCCCGGAGATACGCAGTATTTT.

J is TRBJ2-1 and V is TRBV5-4; perhaps TRBD2 as D (5 bases). This CDR3 comprises 14 residues. The germline V gene has CDR1 SGHNT and CDR2 YYREEE (reference sequence). Trimming shortened V by 3 bases and J by 3 bases, and 10 bases separated the two germline ends. This CDR3 reads CASSSAGGYNEQFF. For the CDR3, the DNA is TGTGCCAGCAGCTCGGCAGGAGGCTACAATGAGCAGTTCTTC.

The chain is built from TRBV4-1 and TRBJ2-7; 10 nucleotides agree with TRBD2. Germline trimming cut 4 bases from V and 4 bases from J; bases unmatched to any gene: 7. The CDR3 is 15 amino acids. The germline V gene has CDR1 MGHRA and CDR2 YSYEKL. Here the CDR3 DNA reads TGCGCCAGCAGCCCCCCGATAGCGGGAGGATACGAGCAGTACTTC. This codes for CASSPPIAGGYEQYF.

Comments on this clone: The same CDR3 arises from other DNA sequences in this sample as well. V and J are TRBV30 and TRBJ1-5, with D possibly being TRBD1 (5 bases). V was shortened by 0 bases and J by 5 bases, with 8 bases between the two germline ends. The CDR3 contains 13 residues. Germline values: CDR1 GTSNPN, CDR2 SVGIG (reference sequence). The DNA for the CDR3 is TGTGCCTGGAGTGTCGGGGGGGATCAGCCCCAGCATTTT. This sequence encodes CAWSVGGDQPQHF. The entire variable domain, with the rest obtained from reference TRBV30 and TRBJ1-5, is as follows: SQTIHQWPATLVQPVGSPLSLECTVEGTSNPNLYWYRQAAGRGLQLLFYSVGIGQISSEVPQNLSASRPQDRQFILSSKKLLLSDSGFYLCAWSVGGDQPQHFGDGTRLSIL.

The CDR3 sequence is CAWSVQSNYGYTF. The CDR3 DNA is TGTGCCTGGAGTGTACAGTCCAACTATGGCTACACCTTC. The chain couples TRBV30 to TRBJ1-2; D not resolved. This CDR3 is built from 13 residues. Germline V gene sequence: CDR1 GTSNPN, CDR2 SVGIG (reference sequence). Trimming shortened V by 0 bases and J by 2 bases, and 7 bases separated the two germline ends.

This chain joins TRBV7-9 and TRBJ1-2; 8 nucleotides align to TRBD1. Germline CDR1 is SEHNR and CDR2 is FQNEAQ (reference sequence). The V and J ends lost 6 bases and 6 bases, in that order; junction bases with no gene match: 9. The CDR3 runs 14 residues. CDR3 DNA sequence: TGTGCCAGCAGTTCCGACAGGGGCTCGGATGGCTACACCTTC. Its protein product is CASSSDRGSDGYTF.

The chain combines TRBV30 with TRBJ1-1; unclear D gene. The ends were cut back, 3 bases at V and 4 bases at J, with 3 bases in the middle. The germline gives CDR1 GTSNPN, CDR2 SVGIG (reference sequence). The CDR3 covers 10 residues. CDR3 bases: TGTGCCTGGAGGATCACTGAAGCTTTCTTT. Amino acid sequence: CAWRITEAFF.

V is TRBV5-4 and J is TRBJ2-5, with 7 bases aligning to TRBD1. J lost 0 bases, V lost 4 bases, and 9 bases had no gene match. From germline, CDR1 is SGHNT and CDR2 YYREEE (reference sequence). The CDR3 spans 16 residues. The CDR3 DNA sequence: TGTGCCAGCAGCCCCTTTGGGGGACAGAACCAAGAGACCCAGTACTTC. Its translation: CASSPFGGQNQETQYF.

CDR3 sequence reads: CATSRGKAVAAQYF. The DNA for the CDR3 is TGTGCCACCAGCAGAGGGAAGGCGGTGGCGGCCCAGTACTTC. This sequence joins TRBV15 and TRBJ2-5, with D hard to call. Looked up from germline, CDR1 is LNHNV and CDR2 is YYDKDF (reference sequence). The length of the CDR3 is 14 residues. With 1 base removed from V and 9 bases from J, the gap between germline ends came to 15 bases.

The CDR3, as DNA: TGCAGCGTCTACGGGGCTAGCTCTGGGGCCAACGTCCTGACTTTC. Protein: CSVYGASSGANVLTF. The chain has TRBV29-1 and TRBJ2-6, with D tentatively TRBD1 or TRBD2 (5 bases each). Germline loops: CDR1 SQVTM, CDR2 ANQGSEA. Trimming removed 6 bases from V and 0 bases from J, with 12 bases in between. CDR3 length: 15 amino acids.

This clone was recorded at least ten times. The chain recombines TRBV11-3 with TRBJ2-7, with D possibly called TRBD1 or TRBD2 (7 bases each). CDR3 length: 13 residues. In germline, CDR1 is SGHNT, CDR2 YENEEA. The germline V and J ends were trimmed by 0 bases and 12 bases, with 15 bases remaining between them. The DNA for the CDR3 is TGTGCCAGCAGCTTAGACCGACAGGGAGGGCGGTACTTC. It is translated as CASSLDRQGGRYF.

The V and J genes are TRBV29-1 and TRBJ2-1; D is undetermined. There are 15 residues in the CDR3. V was pared by 1 base and J by 3 bases, with 13 bases between. Germline CDR1 SQVTM, CDR2 ANQGSEA. The CDR3 region has the DNA TGCAGCGTTGAAGGTATCAGCGTTGGCTACAATGAGCAGTTCTTC. It specifies CSVEGISVGYNEQFF.

This sequence joins TRBV5-4 and TRBJ1-2, with a tentative D call TRBD1 (5 bases). The V gene lost 0 bases and the J gene lost 5 bases, with 8 bases spanning the gap. This CDR3 contains 13 residues. Germline values: CDR1 SGHNT, CDR2 YYREEE (reference sequence). Here the CDR3 DNA reads TGTGCCAGCAGCTTGGCCAGGGCTTATGGCTACACCTTC. Its translation: CASSLARAYGYTF.